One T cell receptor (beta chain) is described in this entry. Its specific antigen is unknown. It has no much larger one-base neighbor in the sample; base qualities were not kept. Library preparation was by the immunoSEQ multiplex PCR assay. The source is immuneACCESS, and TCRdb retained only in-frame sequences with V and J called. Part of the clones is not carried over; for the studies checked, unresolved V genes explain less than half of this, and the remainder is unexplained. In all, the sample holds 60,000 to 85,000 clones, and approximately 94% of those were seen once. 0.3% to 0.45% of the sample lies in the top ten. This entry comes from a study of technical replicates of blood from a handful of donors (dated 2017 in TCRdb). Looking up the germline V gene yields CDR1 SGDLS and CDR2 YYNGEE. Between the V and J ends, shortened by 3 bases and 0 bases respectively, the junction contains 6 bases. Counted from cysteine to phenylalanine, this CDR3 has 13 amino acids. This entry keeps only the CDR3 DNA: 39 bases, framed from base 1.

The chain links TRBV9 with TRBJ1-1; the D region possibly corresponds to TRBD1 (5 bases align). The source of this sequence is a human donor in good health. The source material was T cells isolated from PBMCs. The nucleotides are TGTGCCAGCAGCGGGGACTTGAACACTGAAGCTTTCTTT. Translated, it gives CASSGDLNTEAFF.